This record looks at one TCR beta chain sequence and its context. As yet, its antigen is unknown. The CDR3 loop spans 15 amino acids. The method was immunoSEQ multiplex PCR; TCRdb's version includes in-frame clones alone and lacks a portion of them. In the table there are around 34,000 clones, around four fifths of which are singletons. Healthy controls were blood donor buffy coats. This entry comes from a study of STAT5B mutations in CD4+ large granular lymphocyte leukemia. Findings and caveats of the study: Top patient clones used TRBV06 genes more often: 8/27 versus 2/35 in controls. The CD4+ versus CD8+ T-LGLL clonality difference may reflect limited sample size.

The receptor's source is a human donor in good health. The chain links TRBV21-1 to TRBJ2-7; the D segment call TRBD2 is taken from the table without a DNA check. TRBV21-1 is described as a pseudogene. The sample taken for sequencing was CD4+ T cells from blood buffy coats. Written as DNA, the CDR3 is TGTGCCAGCAGCAAAAGACTAAGGAAAACCTACGAGCAGTACTTC. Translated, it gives CASSKRLRKTYEQYF.